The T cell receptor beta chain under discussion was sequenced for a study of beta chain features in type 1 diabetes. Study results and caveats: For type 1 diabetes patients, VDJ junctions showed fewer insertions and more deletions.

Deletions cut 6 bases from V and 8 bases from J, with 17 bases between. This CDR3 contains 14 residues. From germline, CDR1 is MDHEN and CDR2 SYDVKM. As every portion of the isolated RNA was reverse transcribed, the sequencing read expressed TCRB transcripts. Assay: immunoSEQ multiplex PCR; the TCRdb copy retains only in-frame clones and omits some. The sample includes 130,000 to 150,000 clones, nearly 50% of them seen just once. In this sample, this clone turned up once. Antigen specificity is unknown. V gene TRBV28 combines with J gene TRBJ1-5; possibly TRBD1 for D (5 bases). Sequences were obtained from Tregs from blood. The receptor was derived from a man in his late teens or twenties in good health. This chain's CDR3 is CASSRGAGIEPQHF. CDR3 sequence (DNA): TGTGCCAGCAGCCGAGGGGCGGGAATTGAGCCCCAGCATTTT.